This TCR beta chain was obtained from a study of blood T cell repertoires in COVID-19. Study summary: Spain, Italy and the United States supplied samples that represented acute and convalescent COVID-19. T cells, B-cell-depleted T cells, or PBMCs supplied cDNA or gDNA.

The CDR3 totals 16 residues. The germline gives CDR1 SGHTA, CDR2 FQGTGA. The V and J ends lost 1 base and 6 bases respectively, with 15 bases between them. Original processing methods: Reference gene primers were amplified, and this amplification served to estimate nucleated cell counts. Sequencing was performed with immunoSEQ multiplex PCR; in TCRdb, only in-frame clones are kept and a portion is missing. V and J calls and clone size are given by that table; D and trimming were obtained from the DNA. The table has about 150,000 clones, roughly 82% seen once. The chain recombines TRBV7-3 with TRBJ2-2; D perhaps matches TRBD2 (6 bases). The clonotype was recovered from a human donor with acute or convalescent COVID-19. The donor label of this sample is uncertain. The sample comprised peripheral blood. CDR3 loop: CASSLIGGVGAGELFF. The DNA for the CDR3 is TGTGCCAGCAGCTTAATAGGCGGGGTAGGGGCCGGGGAGCTGTTTTTT.